The rows below give T cell receptor beta chains drawn from one sample of a study of blood T cell repertoires in COVID-19. TCRdb's copy holds only in-frame clones and misses some; the assay was immunoSEQ multiplex PCR. Of roughly 220,000 clones in the sample, roughly 90% were seen once. Sequencing was done on a sample of PBMCs or T cells enriched from blood (not recorded which). The origin of the receptors is a woman aged 40 to 50 with acute COVID-19. CDR3s include the opening cysteine and the closing phenylalanine or tryptophan. The D gene is left open where the match is weak. Size tells how often a clone was seen (once, few, many) or the class of an expanded clone, and some rows leave it out.

v_call	d_call	clone_size	j_call	cdr3_nt	cdr3_aa
TRBV7-9	NA	NA	TRBJ2-1	TGTGCCAGCTCTAGTGGGGGACTCCTGAAGGATGAGCAGTTCTTC	CASSSGGLLKDEQFF
TRBV5-6	TRBD1	NA	TRBJ1-4	TGTGCCAGCAGCACAAGACAGGGGGCTAGAGAAAAACTGTTTTTT	CASSTRQGAREKLFF
TRBV5-1	NA	NA	TRBJ1-1	TGCGCCAGCAGCTTGGAGCCTCAGGGGAACACTGAAGCTTTCTTT	CASSLEPQGNTEAFF
TRBV11-3	TRBD2	NA	TRBJ2-5	TGTGCCAGCAGCTTAGAAGCAGGGAGGGGAGAGACCCAGTACTTC	CASSLEAGRGETQYF
TRBV7-8	NA	NA	TRBJ2-3	TGTGCCAGCAGCTCCGGGGGTGGCCGGGATACGCAGTATTTT	CASSSGGGRDTQYF
TRBV3-1/TRBV3-2	NA	once	TRBJ1-1	TGTGCCAGCAGCCCGACCCCTCGGGGTACGAACACTGAAGCTTTCTTT	CASSPTPRGTNTEAFF
TRBV13	NA	once	TRBJ2-4	TGTGCCAGCAGCGACTCAGAAAACATTCAGTACTTC	CASSDSENIQYF
TRBV7-2	TRBD2	NA	TRBJ2-5	TGTGCCAGCAGCGCTCTATCCGGACTAGCCTCGGAGACCCAGTACTTC	CASSALSGLASETQYF
TRBV7-2	NA	NA	TRBJ2-2	TGTGCCAGCAGCTTAACAGGGACCGGGGAGCTGTTTTTT	CASSLTGTGELFF
TRBV19	TRBD1	NA	TRBJ1-5	TGTGCCAGTAGTGACAGGGGGCGGGAGCAGCCCCAGCATTTT	CASSDRGREQPQHF
TRBV18	TRBD1	NA	TRBJ1-2	TGTGCCAGCTCAGGACAGGGGGATGGCTACACCTTC	CASSGQGDGYTF
TRBV19	NA	NA	TRBJ1-1	TGTGCCAGTAGTATCGGTAAGCGGAATGAAGCTTTCTTT	CASSIGKRNEAFF
TRBV5-4	NA	NA	TRBJ1-1	TGTGCCAGTCGGGGGTGGGAGGGCGGCACTGAAGCTTTCTTT	CASRGWEGGTEAFF
TRBV18	NA	NA	TRBJ1-2	TGTGCCAGCTCACCGTCAACATTTAACTATGGCTACACCTTC	CASSPSTFNYGYTF
TRBV3-1/TRBV3-2	NA	NA	TRBJ1-6	TGTGCCAGCAGCGAACGAGGTAGAACGGCTTCACCCCTCCACTTT	CASSERGRTASPLHF
TRBV6-5	NA	few	TRBJ2-1	TGTGCCAGCGTCGCAGGGGACACCTACAATGAGCAGTTCTTC	CASVAGDTYNEQFF
TRBV25-1	NA	NA	TRBJ2-2	TGTGCCAGCAGTATACAGGGTATAGCCACCGGGGAGCTGTTTTTT	CASSIQGIATGELFF
TRBV7-8	NA	NA	TRBJ1-1	TGTGCCAGCAGCTTCCCCACAGGTCGGGACACTGAAGCTTTCTTT	CASSFPTGRDTEAFF
TRBV6-5	NA	NA	TRBJ2-1	TGTGCCAGCAGTTACGTAAGGGGGGGGAATGAGCAGTTCTTC	CASSYVRGGNEQFF
TRBV7-6	NA	NA	TRBJ2-1	TGTGCCAGCAGCCATCCCAGGGGCAGTGAGCAGTTCTTC	CASSHPRGSEQFF
TRBV30	NA	few	TRBJ1-2	TGTGCCTGGACATCCGGGGGAGCTAACTATGGCTACACCTTC	CAWTSGGANYGYTF
TRBV4-1	NA	NA	TRBJ2-3	TGCGCCAGCAGCCAAGTAATGAACTCTAGAGATACGCAGTATTTT	CASSQVMNSRDTQYF
TRBV27	TRBD1	NA	TRBJ1-1	TGTGCCAGCAGTTTATCGACTGCGTTTCAGGGGGCAGGGACTGAAGCTTTCTTT	CASSLSTAFQGAGTEAFF
TRBV27	NA	NA	TRBJ1-6	TGTGCCAGCAAGGACCGGGGGTATTCCTATAATTCACCCCTCCACTTT	CASKDRGYSYNSPLHF
TRBV9	TRBD1	NA	TRBJ1-6	TGTGCCAGCAGTTCGGGACAGGGGGCGCGTAATTCACCCCTCCACTTT	CASSSGQGARNSPLHF
TRBV12-3/TRBV12-4	NA	NA	TRBJ1-1	TGTGCCAGCAGTTTAACAGGAGACACTGAAGCTTTCTTT	CASSLTGDTEAFF
TRBV5-6	NA	NA	TRBJ2-1	TGTGCCAGCAGCCCGCCTGGCGGGTACCTCCTCTTC	CASSPPGGYLLF
TRBV5-1	TRBD2	once	TRBJ2-1	TGCGCCAGCAGCTCTACTAGCGGGGGGGCCAATGAGCAGTTCTTC	CASSSTSGGANEQFF
TRBV29-1	NA	NA	TRBJ1-1	TGCAGCACCCGGGAGGGGAACACTGAAGCTTTCTTT	CSTREGNTEAFF
TRBV12-3/TRBV12-4	NA	once	TRBJ1-1	TGTGCCAGCAGTTTTCGGCAGGGCACTGAAGCTTTCTTT	CASSFRQGTEAFF
TRBV11-3	NA	few	TRBJ2-7	TGTGCCAGCAGCTTAGATCGGACAGCCAGGGAGCAGTACTTC	CASSLDRTAREQYF
TRBV14	TRBD1	NA	TRBJ1-6	TGTGCCAGCAGCCAAGCTTCAGGGGGCTGGGGATCACCCCTCCACTTT	CASSQASGGWGSPLHF
TRBV19	TRBD1	NA	TRBJ1-4	TGTGCCAGTAGTAATACAGGGGTCCAGGGGGATGAAAAACTGTTTTTT	CASSNTGVQGDEKLFF
TRBV5-1	NA	NA	TRBJ2-3	TGCGCCAGCAGCCCACGACTGGTCACAGATACGCAGTATTTT	CASSPRLVTDTQYF
TRBV2	NA	NA	TRBJ2-7	TGTGCCAGCAGTGCGAAGACAGGGATCGGGGGCGAGCAGTACTTC	CASSAKTGIGGEQYF
TRBV5-1	TRBD1	NA	TRBJ2-2	TGCGCCAGCAGCCACGGGGACAGGGACACCGGGGAGCTGTTTTTT	CASSHGDRDTGELFF
TRBV30	NA	NA	TRBJ1-2	TGTGCCACTGCTGGGGGCCGGAGGAACTATGGCTACACCTTC	CATAGGRRNYGYTF
TRBV5-4	TRBD1	NA	TRBJ1-1	TGTGCCAGCAGCTTCTTAGACAGGGGCGGGAACACTGAAGCTTTCTTT	CASSFLDRGGNTEAFF
TRBV18	NA	NA	TRBJ2-3	TGTGCCAGCTCACCAGGCAGGGGATTCACAGATACGCAGTATTTT	CASSPGRGFTDTQYF
TRBV7-2	TRBD1	once	TRBJ1-1	TGTGCCAGCAGCTTACTTGGACAGGGCACTGAAGCTTTCTTT	CASSLLGQGTEAFF